The sequence of this TCR beta chain was determined in a study of Ad26.COV2.S vaccination and SARS-CoV-2 variants. About the research overall: The donor belonged to the COV1001 Ad26.COV2.S trial arm.

Treatment reported: around 19 received Ad26.COV2.S at low or high dose, single or two shots; 5 received placebo; per-sample allocation not given. Vaccine and placebo recipients were sampled on day 63 after the first injection. Clones were sequenced by immunoSEQ multiplex PCR, and TCRdb holds only the in-frame ones, with some missing. The sample lists about 420,000 clones, roughly 90% occurring once. V was cut by 1 base and J by 2 bases, with 7 bases left in between. CDR1 is SGHRS, CDR2 YFSETQ, per germline. The CDR3 contains 13 residues. The chain links TRBV5-1 to TRBJ2-7; no firm D call. Sequences were derived from peripheral blood, sampled in a trial of Ad26.COV2.S vaccine versus placebo. This sequence originates from a person aged 18-60 years who received the Ad26.COV2.S COVID-19 vaccine or a placebo. The CDR3 loop is CASSLIDTYEQYF. The CDR3 bases are TGCGCCAGCAGCTTGATTGATACCTACGAGCAGTACTTC.